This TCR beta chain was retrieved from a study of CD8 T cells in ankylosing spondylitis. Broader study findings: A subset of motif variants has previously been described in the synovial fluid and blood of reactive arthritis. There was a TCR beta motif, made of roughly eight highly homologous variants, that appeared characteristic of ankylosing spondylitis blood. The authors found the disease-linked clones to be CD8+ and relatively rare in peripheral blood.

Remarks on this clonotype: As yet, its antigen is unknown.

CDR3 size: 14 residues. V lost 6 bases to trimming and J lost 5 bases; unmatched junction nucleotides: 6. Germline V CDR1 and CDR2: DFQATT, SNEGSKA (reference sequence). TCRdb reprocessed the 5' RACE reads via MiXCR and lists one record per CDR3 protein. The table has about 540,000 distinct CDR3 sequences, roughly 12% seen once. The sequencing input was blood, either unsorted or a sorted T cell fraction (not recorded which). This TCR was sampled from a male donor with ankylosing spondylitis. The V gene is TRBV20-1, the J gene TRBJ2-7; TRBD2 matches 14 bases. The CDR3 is CSAGTSGRLDEQYF. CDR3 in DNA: TGCAGTGCAGGGACTAGCGGGAGACTAGACGAGCAGTACTTC.